The entry below describes one T cell receptor beta chain. Its specificity is not known. This entry belongs to a study of Graves' ophthalmopathy and Graves' hyperthyroidism. Beta-chain TCR CDR3 regions were amplified from RNA transcripts. The authors performed first-round RT-PCR with HTBI primers and then a second-round multiplex PCR. TCRdb processed the multiplex PCR reads anew with MiXCR; each CDR3 protein has one entry. The data contain 150,000 to 200,000 distinct CDR3 sequences, approximately 38% of them singletons. Overall study findings and caveats: Blood shared most expanded thyroid clonotypes above 0.001 frequency.

A diagnosis was made from clinical symptoms together with serum thyroxine, TRAb, thyroid ultrasound and orbital computed tomography. The PBMCs were taken from roughly 9.3 ml of fresh peripheral blood. Germline loops: CDR1 MNHNS, CDR2 SASEGT. V shed 6 bases and J shed 2 bases, with 20 bases lying between them. The CDR3 extends over 16 amino acids. The TCR was taken from a woman between 40 and 55 years old with Graves' ophthalmopathy. The specimen sequenced was peripheral blood. The rearrangement joins TRBV6-1 to TRBJ2-7, with D hard to call. The CDR3 spells CASRSPDGEKTYEQYF. CDR3 sequence (DNA): TGTGCCAGCAGGAGTCCGGACGGAGAAAAAACCTACGAGCAGTACTTC.